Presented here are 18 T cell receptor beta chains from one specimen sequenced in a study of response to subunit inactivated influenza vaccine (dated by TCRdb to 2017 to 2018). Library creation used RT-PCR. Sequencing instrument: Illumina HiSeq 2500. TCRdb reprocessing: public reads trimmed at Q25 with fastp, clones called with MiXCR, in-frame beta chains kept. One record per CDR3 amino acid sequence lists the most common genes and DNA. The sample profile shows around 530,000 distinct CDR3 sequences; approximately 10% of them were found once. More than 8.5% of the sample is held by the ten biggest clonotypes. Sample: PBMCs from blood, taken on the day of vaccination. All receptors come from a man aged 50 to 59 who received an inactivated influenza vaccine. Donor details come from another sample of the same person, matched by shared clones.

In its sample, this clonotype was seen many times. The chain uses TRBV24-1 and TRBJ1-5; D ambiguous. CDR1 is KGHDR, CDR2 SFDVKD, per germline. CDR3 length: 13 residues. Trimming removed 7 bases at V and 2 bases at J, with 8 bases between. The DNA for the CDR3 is TGTGCCACCAGCGGATCGGGCAATCAGCCCCAGCATTTT. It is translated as CATSGSGNQPQHF.

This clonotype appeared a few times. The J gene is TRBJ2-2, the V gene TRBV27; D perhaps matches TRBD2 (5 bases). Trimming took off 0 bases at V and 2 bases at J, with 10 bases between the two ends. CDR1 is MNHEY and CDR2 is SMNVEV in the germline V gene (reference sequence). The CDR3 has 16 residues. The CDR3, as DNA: TGTGCCAGCAGTTTATCTTTTAGCGTAAACACCGGGGAGCTGTTTTTT. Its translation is CASSLSFSVNTGELFF.

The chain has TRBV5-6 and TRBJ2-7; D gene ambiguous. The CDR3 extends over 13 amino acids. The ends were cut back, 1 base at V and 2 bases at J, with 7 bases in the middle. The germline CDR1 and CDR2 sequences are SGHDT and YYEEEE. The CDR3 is CASSLMLTYEQYF. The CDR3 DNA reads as TGTGCCAGCAGCTTGATGCTCACCTACGAGCAGTACTTC.

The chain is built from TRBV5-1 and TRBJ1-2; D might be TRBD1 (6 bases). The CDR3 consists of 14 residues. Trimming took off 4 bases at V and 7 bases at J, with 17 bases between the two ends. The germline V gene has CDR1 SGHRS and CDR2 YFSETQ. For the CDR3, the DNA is TGCGCCAGCAGCGCCGTTTCGGGGGCGAGTGGCTACACCTTC. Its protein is CASSAVSGASGYTF.

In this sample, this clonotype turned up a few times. The CDR3 spells CASTKTVQETQYF. The CDR3, as DNA: TGTGCCAGCACCAAAACAGTCCAAGAGACCCAGTACTTC. The chain couples TRBV7-2 to TRBJ2-5, with D hard to call. There are 13 residues in the CDR3. Trimming removed 7 bases from V and 1 base from J, with 10 bases in between. CDR1 and CDR2 from the germline V gene are SGHTA and FQGNSA.

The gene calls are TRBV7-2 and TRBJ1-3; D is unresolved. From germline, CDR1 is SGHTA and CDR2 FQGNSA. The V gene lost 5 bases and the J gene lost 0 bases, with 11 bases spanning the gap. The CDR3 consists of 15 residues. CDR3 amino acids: CASSPNRFSGNTIYF. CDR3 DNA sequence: TGTGCCAGCAGCCCTAATCGTTTCTCTGGAAACACCATATATTTT.

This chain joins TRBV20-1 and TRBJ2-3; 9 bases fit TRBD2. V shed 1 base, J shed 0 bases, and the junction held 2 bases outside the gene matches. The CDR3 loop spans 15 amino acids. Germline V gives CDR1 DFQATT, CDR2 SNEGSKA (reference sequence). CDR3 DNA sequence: TGCAGTGCTAGAGTAGCGGGGGTGAGCACAGATACGCAGTATTTT. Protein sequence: CSARVAGVSTDTQYF.

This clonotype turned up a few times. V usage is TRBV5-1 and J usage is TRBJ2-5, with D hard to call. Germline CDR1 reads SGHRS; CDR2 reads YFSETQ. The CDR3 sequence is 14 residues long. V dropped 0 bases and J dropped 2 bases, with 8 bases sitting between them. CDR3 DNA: TGCGCCAGCAGCTTGGCGGTGACTCAAGAGACCCAGTACTTC. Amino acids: CASSLAVTQETQYF.

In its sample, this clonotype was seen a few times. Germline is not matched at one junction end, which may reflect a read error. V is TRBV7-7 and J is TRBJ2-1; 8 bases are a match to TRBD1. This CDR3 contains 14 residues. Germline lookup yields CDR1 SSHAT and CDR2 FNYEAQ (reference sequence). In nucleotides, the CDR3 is TGTGCTAGCAGCTCCGGACAGGGACGCAATGAGCAGTTCTTC. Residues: CASSSGQGRNEQFF.

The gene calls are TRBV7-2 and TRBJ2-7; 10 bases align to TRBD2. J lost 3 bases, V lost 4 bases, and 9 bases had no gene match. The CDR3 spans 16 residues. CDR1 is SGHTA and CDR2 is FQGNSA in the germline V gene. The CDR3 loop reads CASSSLSGRRSYEQYF. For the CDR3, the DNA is TGTGCCAGCAGCTCCCTTAGCGGGAGGCGAAGCTACGAGCAGTACTTC.

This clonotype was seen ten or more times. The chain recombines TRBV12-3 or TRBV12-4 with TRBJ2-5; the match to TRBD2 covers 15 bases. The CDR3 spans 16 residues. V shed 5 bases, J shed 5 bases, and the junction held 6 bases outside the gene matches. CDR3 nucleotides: TGTGCCAGCAGTCTCGGACTAGCGGGGGGGAAGGAGACCCAGTACTTC. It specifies CASSLGLAGGKETQYF.

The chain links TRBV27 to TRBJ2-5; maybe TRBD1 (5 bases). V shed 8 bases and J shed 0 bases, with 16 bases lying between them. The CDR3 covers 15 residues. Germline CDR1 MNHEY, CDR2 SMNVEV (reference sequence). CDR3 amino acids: CASGPGHTYQETQYF. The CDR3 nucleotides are TGTGCCAGCGGCCCTGGACACACGTACCAAGAGACCCAGTACTTC.

The CDR3 loop reads CASSYSKGQGAYEQYF. The CDR3 DNA is TGTGCCAGCAGTTATTCGAAGGGACAGGGGGCCTACGAGCAGTACTTC. The chain recombines TRBV6-9 with TRBJ2-7, with 11 bases matching TRBD1. V lost 0 bases and J lost 2; bases outside the gene matches: 3. The length of the CDR3 is 16 residues. The germline V gene encodes CDR1 MNHGY and CDR2 SVAAGI.

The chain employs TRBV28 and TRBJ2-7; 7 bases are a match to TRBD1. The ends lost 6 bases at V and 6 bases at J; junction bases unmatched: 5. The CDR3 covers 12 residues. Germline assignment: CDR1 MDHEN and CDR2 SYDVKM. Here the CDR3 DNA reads TGTGCCAGCAGCCCACAGGGGACCGAGCAGTACTTC. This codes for CASSPQGTEQYF.

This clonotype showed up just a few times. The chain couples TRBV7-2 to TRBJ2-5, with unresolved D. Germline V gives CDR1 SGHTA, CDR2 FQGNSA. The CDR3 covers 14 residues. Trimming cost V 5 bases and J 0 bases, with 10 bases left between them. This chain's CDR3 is CASSLNINQETQYF. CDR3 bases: TGTGCCAGCAGCCTTAACATAAACCAAGAGACCCAGTACTTC.

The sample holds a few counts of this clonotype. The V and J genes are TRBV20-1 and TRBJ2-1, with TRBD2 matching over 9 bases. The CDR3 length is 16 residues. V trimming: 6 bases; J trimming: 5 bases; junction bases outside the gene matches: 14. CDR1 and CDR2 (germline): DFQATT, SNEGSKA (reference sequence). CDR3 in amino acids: CSARSGSPLGDNEQFF. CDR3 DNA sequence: TGCAGTGCCCGTAGCGGGAGTCCGCTAGGGGACAATGAGCAGTTCTTC.

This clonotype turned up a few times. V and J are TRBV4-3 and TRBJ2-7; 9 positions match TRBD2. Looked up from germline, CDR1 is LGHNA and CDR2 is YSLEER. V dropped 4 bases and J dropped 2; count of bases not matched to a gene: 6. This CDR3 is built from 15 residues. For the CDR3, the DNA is TGCGCCAGCAGCCTGCGGCGGGAGGGCACCTACGAGCAGTACTTC. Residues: CASSLRREGTYEQYF.

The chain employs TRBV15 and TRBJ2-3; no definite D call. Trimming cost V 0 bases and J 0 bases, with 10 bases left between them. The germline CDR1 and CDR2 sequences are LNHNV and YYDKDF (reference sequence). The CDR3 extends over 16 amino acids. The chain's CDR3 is CATSRDSDPSTDTQYF. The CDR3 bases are TGTGCCACCAGCAGAGATTCTGACCCCAGCACAGATACGCAGTATTTT.